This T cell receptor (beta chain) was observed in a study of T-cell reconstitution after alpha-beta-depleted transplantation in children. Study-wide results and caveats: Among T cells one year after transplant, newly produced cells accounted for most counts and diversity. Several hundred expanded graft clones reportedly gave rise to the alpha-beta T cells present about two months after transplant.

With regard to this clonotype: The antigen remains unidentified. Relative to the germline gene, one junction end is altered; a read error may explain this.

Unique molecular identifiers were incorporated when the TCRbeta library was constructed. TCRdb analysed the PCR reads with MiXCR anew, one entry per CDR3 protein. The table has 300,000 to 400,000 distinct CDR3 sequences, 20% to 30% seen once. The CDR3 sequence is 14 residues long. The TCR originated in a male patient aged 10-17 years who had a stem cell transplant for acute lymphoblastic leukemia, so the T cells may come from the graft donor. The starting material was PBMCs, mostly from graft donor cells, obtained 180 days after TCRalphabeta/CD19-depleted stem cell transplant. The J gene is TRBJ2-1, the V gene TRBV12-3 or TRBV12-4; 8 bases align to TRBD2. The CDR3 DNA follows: TGTGCCACCAGTTTGCCCCCAAGCGGGAGACGGCCGTTCTTC. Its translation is CATSLPPSGRRPFF.